The TCR beta chain under discussion was sequenced for a study of CD8 T cells in ankylosing spondylitis. This clonotype was picked up many times. What it binds is unknown. Using quantitative 5'-RACE with molecular barcodes, the authors made TCR beta libraries. MiXCR was run by TCRdb on the 5' RACE reads, yielding one entry per CDR3 protein. The table records fewer than 550,000 distinct CDR3 sequences, about 5.2% of them present only once. Between the trimmed V and J ends, which lost 2 bases and 9 bases, there was a span of 17 bases. This CDR3 region has 14 residues. Germline loops: CDR1 SGHRS, CDR2 YFSETQ. Study observations and caveats: Some of the motif variants had earlier been found in reactive arthritis patients' fluid and blood. Disease-linked clones reportedly showed significant enrichment in matched ankylosing spondylitis synovial fluid. Within ankylosing spondylitis blood, a TCR beta motif made up of under 10 highly homologous variants appeared to be characteristic.

Specimen: blood, either unsorted or a sorted T cell fraction (not recorded which). The rearrangement uses TRBV5-1 and TRBJ1-2; possible D gene TRBD1, 6 bases. The clonotype was recovered from a male donor with ankylosing spondylitis. The CDR3 region has the DNA TGCGCCAGCAGCTTAGACTCAGGGGTAAAGAGCTACACCTTC. Its protein product is CASSLDSGVKSYTF.